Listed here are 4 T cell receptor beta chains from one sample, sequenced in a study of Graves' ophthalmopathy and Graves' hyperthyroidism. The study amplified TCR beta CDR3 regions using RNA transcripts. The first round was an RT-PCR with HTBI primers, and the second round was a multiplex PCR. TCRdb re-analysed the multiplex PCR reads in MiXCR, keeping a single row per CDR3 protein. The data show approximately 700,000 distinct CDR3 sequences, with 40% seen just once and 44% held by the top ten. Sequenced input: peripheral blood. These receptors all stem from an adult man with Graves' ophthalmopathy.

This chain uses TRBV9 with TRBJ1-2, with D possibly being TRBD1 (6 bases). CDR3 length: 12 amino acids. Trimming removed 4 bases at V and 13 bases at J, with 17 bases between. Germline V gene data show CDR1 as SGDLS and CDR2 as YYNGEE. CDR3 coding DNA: TGTGCCAGCAGCCCAGTCAGGGGAGCCTCCACCTTC. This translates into CASSPVRGASTF.

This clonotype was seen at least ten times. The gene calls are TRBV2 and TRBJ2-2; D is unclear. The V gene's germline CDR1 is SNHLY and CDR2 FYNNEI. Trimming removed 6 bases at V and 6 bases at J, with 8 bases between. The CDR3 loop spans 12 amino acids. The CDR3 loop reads CASSSDAGELFF. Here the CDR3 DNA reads TGTGCCAGCAGCTCGGATGCCGGGGAGCTGTTTTTT.

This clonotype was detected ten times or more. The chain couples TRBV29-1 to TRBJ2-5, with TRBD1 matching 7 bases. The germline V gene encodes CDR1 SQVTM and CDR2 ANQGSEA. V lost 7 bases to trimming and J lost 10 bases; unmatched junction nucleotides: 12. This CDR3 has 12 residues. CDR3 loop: CSDSTGLGDQYF. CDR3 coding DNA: TGCAGCGATTCGACAGGGCTTGGGGACCAGTACTTC.

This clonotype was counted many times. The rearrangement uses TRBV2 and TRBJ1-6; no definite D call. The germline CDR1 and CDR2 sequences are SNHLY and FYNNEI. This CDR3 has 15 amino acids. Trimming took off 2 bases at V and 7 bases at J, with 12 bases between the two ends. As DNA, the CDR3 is TGTGCCAGCAGTGAAAGGAGGCGGCCCAATTCACCCCTCCACTTT. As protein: CASSERRRPNSPLHF.